This T cell receptor (beta chain) was documented in a study of blood T cell repertoires in COVID-19. Study-wide background: The analysed material was cDNA or gDNA that came from T cells, B-cell-depleted T cells, or PBMCs.

TCRdb's copy holds only in-frame clones and misses some; the assay was immunoSEQ multiplex PCR. The sample consists of around 160,000 clones, over 75% of them appearing once. Germline V gene sequence: CDR1 SGDLS, CDR2 YYNGEE. The CDR3 contains 15 residues. Trimming removed 3 bases from V and 0 bases from J, with 12 bases in between. This clone was observed once. The sequencing input was peripheral blood. The sequence was obtained from a human donor in a cohort sampled during active COVID-19. This chain links TRBV9 with TRBJ1-2, with D tentatively TRBD1 (6 bases). CDR3 sequence (DNA): TGTGCCAGCAGCGCCGGGACAATTTCTAACTATGGCTACACCTTC. Its translation is CASSAGTISNYGYTF. The entire variable domain, with the rest obtained from reference TRBV9 and TRBJ1-2, is as follows: DSGVTQTPKHLITATGQRVTLRCSPRSGDLSVYWYQQSLDQGLQFLIQYYNGEERAKGNILERFSAQQFPDLHSELNLSSLELGDSALYFCASSAGTISNYGYTFGSGTRLTVV.